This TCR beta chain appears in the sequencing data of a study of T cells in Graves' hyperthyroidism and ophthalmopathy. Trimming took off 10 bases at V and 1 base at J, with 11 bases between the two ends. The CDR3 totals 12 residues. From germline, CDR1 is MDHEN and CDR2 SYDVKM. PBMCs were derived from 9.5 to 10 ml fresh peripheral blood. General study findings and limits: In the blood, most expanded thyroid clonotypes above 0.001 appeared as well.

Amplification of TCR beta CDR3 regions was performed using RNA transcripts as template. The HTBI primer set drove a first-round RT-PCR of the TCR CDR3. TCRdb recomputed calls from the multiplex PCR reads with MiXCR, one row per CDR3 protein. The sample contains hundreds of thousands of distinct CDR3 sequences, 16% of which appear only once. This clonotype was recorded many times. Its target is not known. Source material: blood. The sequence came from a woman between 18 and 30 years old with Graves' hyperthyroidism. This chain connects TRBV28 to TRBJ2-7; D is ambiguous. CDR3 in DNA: TGTGCCACCACAGTGGATTCCTACGAGCAGTACTTC. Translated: CATTVDSYEQYF.